These 28 T cell receptor beta chains were sequenced from one sample in a study of T cells in Graves' hyperthyroidism and ophthalmopathy. RNA transcripts served as the template for amplifying TCR beta CDR3 regions. RT-PCR in the first round (using the HTBI primer set) targeted the TCR CDR3. TCRdb reprocessed the multiplex PCR reads with MiXCR, giving one entry per CDR3 protein. The sample yields about 400,000 distinct CDR3 sequences, 15% seen once. The sample consisted of blood. These receptors came from a young woman with Graves' hyperthyroidism.

The V gene is TRBV13, the J gene TRBJ2-7; TRBD2 matches at 8 bases. The V and J ends lost 2 bases and 2 bases, in that order; junction bases with no gene match: 5. CDR3 size: 15 residues. CDR1 and CDR2 (germline): PRHDT, FYEKMQ (reference sequence). CDR3 loop: CASSLSGLAPYEQYF. The DNA of the CDR3 is TGTGCCAGCAGCTTATCTGGACTAGCCCCCTACGAGCAGTACTTC.

This clonotype was counted ten times or more. The rearrangement links TRBV2 to TRBJ2-2; D may be TRBD2 (5 bases). The CDR3 is 13 residues long. V lost 3 bases to trimming and J lost 5 bases, with 7 bases between them. Germline values: CDR1 SNHLY, CDR2 FYNNEI. CDR3 loop: CASSERVTGELFF. DNA for the CDR3: TGTGCCAGCAGTGAGCGGGTGACCGGGGAGCTGTTTTTT.

This clonotype has at least ten counts. The chain carries TRBV27 and TRBJ2-7, with 9 bases identical to TRBD2. With 5 bases clipped from V and 2 bases from J, the junction kept 10 bases outside the gene matches. From germline, CDR1 is MNHEY and CDR2 SMNVEV (reference sequence). This CDR3 region has 16 residues. CDR3 in amino acids: CASSPTGTSRTYEQYF. The CDR3 nucleotides are TGTGCCAGCAGTCCAACCGGGACTAGCCGAACCTACGAGCAGTACTTC.

This chain connects TRBV19 to TRBJ2-7; D tentatively reads TRBD1 or TRBD2 (5 bases each). The CDR3 runs to 15 residues. Deletions cut 3 bases from V and 3 bases from J, with 15 bases between. Germline CDR1 LNHDA, CDR2 SQIVND (reference sequence). CDR3 amino acids: CASSMQRGLGYEQYF. CDR3 nucleotide sequence: TGTGCCAGTAGTATGCAGAGGGGTCTCGGCTACGAGCAGTACTTC.

This clonotype was observed a few times. The genes are TRBV5-1 and TRBJ2-5; maybe TRBD2 (6 bases). CDR3 length equals 15 residues. CDR1 and CDR2 from the germline V gene are SGHRS and YFSETQ. V lost 4 bases and J 1 base, leaving 14 bases between the germline ends. This CDR3 reads CASSAGGQGQETQYF. DNA for the CDR3: TGCGCCAGCAGCGCTGGAGGGCAGGGCCAAGAGACCCAGTACTTC.

This clonotype was seen more than once but under ten times. This chain connects TRBV6-1 to TRBJ2-7; 7 bases map to TRBD2. This CDR3 has 14 amino acids. Germline CDR1 reads MNHNS; CDR2 reads SASEGT. The ends lost 8 bases at V and 7 bases at J; junction bases unmatched: 14. The CDR3 DNA sequence: TGTGCCAGCCGGGGGGAGGGCCCTCTACGTGAGCAGTACTTC. Protein product: CASRGEGPLREQYF.

There are many counts of this clonotype. This chain uses TRBV6-4 with TRBJ1-1; the D gene is possibly TRBD1 (5 bases). Germline loops: CDR1 MRHNA, CDR2 SNTAGT. The CDR3 runs 13 residues. V was pared by 11 bases and J by 2 bases, with 15 bases between. The CDR3, as DNA: TGTGCCGCATCTGGGGGGATAAACACTGAAGCTTTCTTT. It translates to CAASGGINTEAFF.

The sample holds many counts of this clonotype. The chain carries TRBV7-9 and TRBJ2-1, with 10 nucleotides matching TRBD1. This CDR3 region has 15 residues. Unmatched junction bases numbered 7, after V lost 5 bases and J lost 6 bases. Germline V gene sequence: CDR1 SEHNR, CDR2 FQNEAQ (reference sequence). CDR3 loop: CASSPPGQGRNEQFF. CDR3 bases: TGTGCCAGCAGCCCTCCGGGACAGGGGCGCAATGAGCAGTTCTTC.

This clonotype was seen repeatedly, ten times or more. The chain joins TRBV12-3 or TRBV12-4 to TRBJ2-1, with TRBD1 matching 9 bases. Trimming removed 2 bases from V and 6 bases from J; junction bases left unmatched: 5. The CDR3 consists of 15 residues. The CDR3 spells CASSLKATGGNEQFF. The CDR3 bases are TGTGCCAGCAGTTTAAAGGCGACAGGGGGCAATGAGCAGTTCTTC.

This clonotype has ten or more counts. The chain combines TRBV19 with TRBJ1-1, with D perhaps matching TRBD1 (6 bases). Germline V CDR1 and CDR2: LNHDA, SQIVND (reference sequence). Trimming removed 9 bases from V and 0 bases from J, with 14 bases in between. CDR3 length: 14 residues. For the CDR3, the DNA is TGTGCCAGCAGCATAACAGGGTTGAACACTGAAGCTTTCTTT. Translated: CASSITGLNTEAFF.

The CDR3 is CASSPYRENEQFF. As DNA, the CDR3 is TGTGCCAGCTCACCATACAGGGAAAATGAGCAGTTCTTC. The V gene is TRBV18, the J gene TRBJ2-1; tentatively, D is TRBD1 (6 bases). The CDR3 runs to 13 residues. Trimming cost V 2 bases and J 7 bases, with 9 bases left between them. Germline assignment: CDR1 KGHSH and CDR2 LQKENI.

At least ten counts were recorded for this clonotype. V gene TRBV28 combines with J gene TRBJ2-7; no clear D gene. The CDR3 has 14 amino acids. V lost 4 bases to trimming and J lost 4 bases, with 14 bases between them. The germline V gene has CDR1 MDHEN and CDR2 SYDVKM. In DNA form, the CDR3 reads TGTGCCAGCAGTTCGGTGTTGTCCCTATACGAGCAGTACTTC. This encodes CASSSVLSLYEQYF.

This clonotype was counted at least ten times. CDR3 nucleotide sequence: TGTGCCAGCAGGGTAACGGGCGGGCAAGAGACCCAGTACTTC. Protein product: CASRVTGGQETQYF. The V call is TRBV27, the J call TRBJ2-5; D may be TRBD2 (5 bases). CDR1 is MNHEY, CDR2 SMNVEV, per germline (reference sequence). CDR3 size: 14 residues. The V and J ends lost 6 bases and 2 bases respectively, with 13 bases between them.

Comments on this clonotype: A much larger clone sits a single nucleotide away, making a read error possible. CDR3 protein: CASSPRDREYNEQFF. The DNA for the CDR3 is TGTGCCAGCAGCCCTCGGGACAGGGAGTACAATGAGCAGTTCTTC. The chain uses TRBV3-1 and TRBJ2-1; 9 nucleotides agree with TRBD1. Per germline, CDR1 LGHDT and CDR2 YNNKEL (reference sequence). V trimming: 4 bases; J trimming: 4 bases; junction bases outside the gene matches: 5. This CDR3 comprises 15 residues.

In this sample, this clonotype turned up a few times. The chain combines TRBV6-1 with TRBJ2-7; 9 bases map to TRBD1. CDR1 and CDR2 (germline): MNHNS, SASEGT. The V and J ends lost 5 bases and 3 bases, in that order; junction bases with no gene match: 11. This CDR3 is 16 amino acids long. This CDR3 is CASSTSRDRVGYEQYF. CDR3 nucleotide sequence: TGTGCCAGCAGTACATCCCGGGACAGGGTGGGCTACGAGCAGTACTTC.

Ten or more counts support this clonotype. This chain joins TRBV5-1 and TRBJ1-6; D is perhaps TRBD1 (6 bases). This CDR3 is built from 14 residues. Germline lookup yields CDR1 SGHRS and CDR2 YFSETQ. The V end was cut by 6 bases, the J end by 5 bases, with 12 bases between. For the CDR3, the DNA is TGCGCCAGCAAGCGCAGGGGAGATAATTCACCCCTCCACTTT. Protein: CASKRRGDNSPLHF.

This clonotype was observed many times. This rearrangement joins TRBV18 to TRBJ1-1; unclear D gene. The CDR3 spans 14 residues. In germline, CDR1 is KGHSH, CDR2 LQKENI. V dropped 0 bases and J dropped 2 bases, with 7 bases sitting between them. The CDR3 loop is CASSPPTTNTEAFF. The CDR3 DNA reads TGTGCCAGCTCACCACCTACGACAAACACTGAAGCTTTCTTT. The full variable domain, with the rest looked up from reference TRBV18 and TRBJ1-1, is NAGVMQNPRHLVRRRGQEARLRCSPMKGHSHVYWYRQLPEEGLKFMVYLQKENIIDESGMPKERFSAEFPKEGPSILRIQQVVRGDSAAYFCASSPPTTNTEAFFGQGTRLTVV.

This clonotype was recorded many times. The rearrangement uses TRBV27 and TRBJ2-1; 12 nucleotides match TRBD2. Germline V gives CDR1 MNHEY, CDR2 SMNVEV (reference sequence). The CDR3 runs to 17 residues. The trim removed 6 bases at V and 5 bases at J, leaving 11 bases unmatched. In DNA form, the CDR3 reads TGTGCCAGCAGCCCTACCCGACTAGCGGGAGCGAACAATGAGCAGTTCTTC. This codes for CASSPTRLAGANNEQFF.

This clonotype was observed many times. The chain uses TRBV15 and TRBJ2-5; 12 bases are shared with TRBD2. The CDR3 loop spans 17 amino acids. V lost 0 bases to trimming and J lost 5 bases; unmatched junction nucleotides: 7. Germline CDR1 reads LNHNV; CDR2 reads YYDKDF (reference sequence). As DNA, the CDR3 is TGTGCCACCAGCAGAGATCGACTAGCGGGAGATTTGGAGACCCAGTACTTC. Translation gives CATSRDRLAGDLETQYF.

V and J are TRBV10-3 and TRBJ2-1, with 11 positions matching TRBD1. The CDR3 extends over 16 amino acids. V lost 2 bases, J lost 8 bases, and 8 bases stayed unmatched. Per the germline V gene, CDR1 is ENHRY and CDR2 is SYGVKD. CDR3 bases: TGTGCCATCAGTGAGCTCGGACAGGGGGCTGGGGATGAGCAGTTCTTC. Encoded protein: CAISELGQGAGDEQFF.

The chain uses TRBV24-1 and TRBJ1-2; D is ambiguous. The CDR3 spans 14 residues. Germline V gene sequence: CDR1 KGHDR, CDR2 SFDVKD. V was shortened by 1 base and J by 1 base, with 6 bases between the two germline ends. This chain's CDR3 is CATSDFGRNYGYTF. The CDR3 region has the DNA TGTGCCACCAGTGATTTTGGACGTAACTATGGCTACACCTTC.

This clonotype was picked up many times. V is TRBV30 and J is TRBJ2-1, with TRBD1 identical over 9 bases. The germline gives CDR1 GTSNPN, CDR2 SVGIG (reference sequence). J was trimmed by 9 bases and V by 3 bases; bases with no gene match: 6. CDR3 size: 13 residues. The CDR3 spells CAWRGQGSGEQFF. The CDR3 bases are TGTGCCTGGAGGGGACAGGGATCTGGTGAGCAGTTCTTC.

This clonotype was detected a few times. V gene TRBV3-1 combines with J gene TRBJ2-4; tentative D call: TRBD2 (7 bases). Looked up from germline, CDR1 is LGHDT and CDR2 is YNNKEL (reference sequence). The CDR3 totals 19 residues. V dropped 3 bases and J dropped 0 bases, with 21 bases sitting between them. The CDR3 is CASSHSRGPAGLAKNIQYF. CDR3 nucleotides: TGTGCCAGCAGCCATAGCCGGGGGCCAGCGGGGCTAGCCAAAAACATTCAGTACTTC. The full variable domain, its missing parts supplied by reference TRBV3-1 and TRBJ2-4, is DTAVSQTPKYLVTQMGNDKSIKCEQNLGHDTMYWYKQDSKKFLKIMFSYNNKELIINETVPNRFSPKSPDKAHLNLHINSLELGDSAVYFCASSHSRGPAGLAKNIQYFGAGTRLSVL.

A single count supports this clonotype. This chain joins TRBV20-1 and TRBJ2-1; 7 bases map to TRBD2. Germline CDR1 DFQATT, CDR2 SNEGSKA (reference sequence). V was clipped by 0 bases and J by 3 bases; unmatched bases: 20. The CDR3 has 20 amino acids. Written as DNA, the CDR3 is TGCAGTGCTAGAGATAATAACTGGGGGGTGTTAGCGGGCCTCTACAATGAGCAGTTCTTC. Its translation is CSARDNNWGVLAGLYNEQFF.

This clonotype was observed a handful of times. The chain couples TRBV6-2 or TRBV6-3 to TRBJ2-3, with TRBD2 as a possible D gene (5 bases). Germline loops: CDR1 MNHEY, CDR2 SVGEGT. The CDR3 is 15 amino acids. Here the CDR3 reads CASLEVAPSTDTQYF. CDR3 coding DNA: TGTGCTAGCTTGGAGGTAGCGCCTAGCACAGATACGCAGTATTTT.

This clonotype was seen repeatedly, ten times or more. The chain links TRBV20-1 to TRBJ2-5, with a tentative D call TRBD2 (5 bases). The germline V gene has CDR1 DFQATT and CDR2 SNEGSKA (reference sequence). Trimming pared 1 base from V and 1 base from J, leaving 10 bases between. This CDR3 has 14 residues. CDR3 DNA sequence: TGCAGTGCTAGAGGGCAGGAGGCCCAAGAGACCCAGTACTTC. This translates into CSARGQEAQETQYF.

In regard to this clonotype: A much larger clone lies a single base off, so this may be a read error. The genes are TRBV9 and TRBJ2-1; 7 bases line up with TRBD2. CDR3 length: 14 amino acids. Germline CDR1 reads SGDLS; CDR2 reads YYNGEE. DNA of the CDR3: TGTGCCAGCAGCGGAATGGGGGACTACGATGAGCAGTTCTTC. Amino acids: CASSGMGDYDEQFF.

The rearrangement joins TRBV7-6 to TRBJ1-2, with TRBD1 as a possible D gene (5 bases). Germline CDR1 is SGHVS and CDR2 is FNYEAQ. With 5 bases removed from V and 4 bases from J, the gap between germline ends came to 17 bases. The CDR3 totals 15 residues. CDR3 nucleotides: TGTGCCAGCAGCCGTTCCCAGGGCGGGGGCTATGGCTACACCTTC. Translated, it gives CASSRSQGGGYGYTF. The complete variable domain, with remaining parts taken from reference TRBV7-6 and TRBJ1-2, reads GAGVSQSPRYKVTKRGQDVALRCDPISGHVSLYWYRQALGQGPEFLTYFNYEAQQDKSGLPNDRFSAERPEGSISTLTIQRTEQRDSAMYRCASSRSQGGGYGYTFGSGTRLTVV.